In its sample, the clone carrying this T cell receptor (beta chain) was seen many times. The antigen remains unidentified. Production of TCR cDNA was by 5'RACE template switching, which also added a universal primer site and UMIs. Using its own MiXCR run on the 5' RACE reads, TCRdb lists one record per CDR3 protein. The table includes under 300,000 distinct CDR3 sequences, 6.9% detected once. The data were obtained in a study of T cells after yellow fever vaccination. The wider study: Low-cell-number fractions were prepared with SMART-Seq v4 Ultra Low Input.

The CDR3 loop spans 17 amino acids. Trimming took 2 bases from V and 2 from J, leaving 19 bases between them. The germline gives CDR1 SGHTA, CDR2 FQGNSA. Whole-study findings and limits: A faster peak, day 5 versus 15, was reached by the weaker secondary response. There was a possibility that FACS-sorted repertoires contained abundant clonotypes contaminating from the bulk population.

The source material was CD4+ T cells sorted from PBMCs, sampled 15 days after the yellow fever booster vaccination. This chain links TRBV7-2 with TRBJ2-7; D unclear. The sequence derives from a young man who received the YFV17D yellow fever vaccine. This CDR3 reads CASSLQSSGYLTYEQYF. For the CDR3, the DNA is TGTGCCAGCAGCTTACAGTCCAGTGGGTACCTTACCTACGAGCAGTACTTC.